What follows describes a single T cell receptor beta chain. TCRdb keeps only in-frame clones here, not all; method: immunoSEQ multiplex PCR. The data contain 150,000 to 200,000 clones, about 85% of them singletons. Germline-derived CDR1 and CDR2 are KGHSH and LQKENI. This CDR3 has 16 amino acids. V gave up 3 bases and J gave up 4 bases, with 18 bases separating them. The entry originates in a study of blood T cell repertoires in COVID-19. This chain joins TRBV18 and TRBJ1-1; weak D call: TRBD1 (5 bases). The specimen sequenced was peripheral blood. The TCR was taken from a man aged 18 to 29 with acute or convalescent COVID-19. The CDR3 loop is CASSPGFAGLVTEAFF. CDR3 DNA sequence: TGTGCCAGCTCACCGGGGTTCGCGGGGCTGGTCACTGAAGCTTTCTTT.